The present T cell receptor (beta chain) was sequenced within a study of PD-L1 blockade in urothelial cancer (TCRdb year 2017). For the wider study: All patients started therapy around 2014 and received atezolizumab 1,200 mg intravenously every 3 weeks. Blood samples were analyzed at 3 weeks after treatment start (second dose) and at 6 weeks after treatment start. In the same patients who had TCR sequencing, pretreatment tumors also underwent whole exome sequencing and RNA sequencing. The study, an exploratory multi-omic analysis, examined somatic, immune and clinical correlates of response to PD-L1 blockade with atezolizumab in urothelial cancer. Under 30 patients had pretreatment blood TCR-seq, some 24 had at least one posttreatment blood collection, and some 24 had tumor TCR-seq. Twenty-five of 29 patients were identified as males with urothelial cancer of bladder origin, and a prior smoking history was reported by 18 of 29 patients. Ten or so patients reached durable clinical benefit, while 20 patients did not. Blood samples gave a median of about 130,000 T cells and 82,636 unique TCRs, with a median clonality of approximately 0.08. An ECOG performance status of 0 or 1 was recorded for the patients, and 0 to 3 prior chemotherapy regimens had been received by the patients. Durable clinical benefit was defined as progression-free survival longer than 6 months, and TCR features were also tested against progression-free and overall survival. TCR sequencing covered pretreatment tumor samples and matched, serially collected peripheral blood taken before and after atezolizumab treatment. General conclusions and limits of the study: Among patients with durable benefit, tumor-associated TCR clones showed greater expansion in peripheral blood 3 weeks after treatment started (n = 22, p = 0.022). Because the sample size was small (n of about 30) and many exploratory analyses were performed, the results are intended to be hypothesis-generating. Improved progression-free and overall survival was found to be associated with pretreatment peripheral blood TCR clonality below the median.

Synthetic TCR analog templates were spiked into each PCR so that absolute template abundance could be estimated from read counts. The immunoSEQ assay used bias-controlled V and J gene primers to amplify TCRbeta CDR3 regions from genomic DNA. Rearranged TCRbeta segments were sequenced at approximately 20X coverage. In the original analysis: Sequencing errors were corrected by clustering and CDR3s were annotated against IMGT to assign V, D and J genes. Downstream analyses used only productive TCRbeta rearrangements and left out out-of-frame or stop-codon sequences. Clonality was calculated as one minus the Shannon entropy normalized by the log of the number of unique productive sequences. Clones differing between time points or between blood and tumor were identified using Fisher's exact test with Benjamini-Hochberg correction, with an adjusted p below 0.01 applied as the threshold. The clones in this table, taken by TCRdb from immuneACCESS, are in-frame only. Not every clone is retained; where verified, under half of the shortfall comes from an unresolved V gene, and the cause of the rest is unknown. From that table come the V and J calls and clone size; the DNA was used to work out D and trimming. The sample contains tens of thousands of clones, around 87% of them found a single time. The top ten clonotypes cover 3.1% of the sample.

In regard to this clone: It lacks a known antigen. The record has no base qualities; no much larger clone is one base away.

The cohort included roughly 30 patients with locally advanced or metastatic urothelial carcinoma who were treated at Memorial Sloan Kettering on a trial protocol. Peripheral blood mononuclear cells were collected from each patient pretreatment and during treatment, giving between 1 and 8 total time points per patient. The Qiagen DNeasy Blood extraction kit was used to purify genomic DNA from total PBMCs and tumor samples. PBMCs were collected pretreatment and during treatment, and were isolated and stored as previously described. The CDR3 contains 16 residues, cysteine and phenylalanine counted. Only CDR3 DNA is held: 48 bases, read in frame from base 1. CDR1 and CDR2 (LNHDA, SQIVND) derive from the germline V gene (reference sequence). From V the trimming removes 0 bases and from J it removes 7 bases, while the gene matches leave 5 bases of the junction unaccounted for.

This clonotype was sampled from a man aged 45 to 65 with urothelial cancer. Material: PBMCs, obtained around atezolizumab (anti-PD-L1) treatment. This sequence uses TRBV19 and TRBJ2-1; 11 central nucleotides agree with TRBD2. The CDR3 region reads CASSIDRTSGLNEQFF. The DNA reads as follows: TGTGCCAGTAGTATAGACCGGACTAGCGGGTTGAATGAGCAGTTCTTC.